The 27 T cell receptor beta chains in this list originate from one sample, sequenced in a study of blood T cells in healthy people across ages. A second PCR, run for about 7 to 12 cycles, used a sample-barcoded 5' primer plus a J-beta primer mix. TCRdb reprocessed the 5' RACE reads via MiXCR and lists one record per CDR3 protein. This sample has about 1.8 million distinct CDR3 sequences, with about 50% found just once. The sequenced sample was blood. The receptors here all came from a woman between 40 and 50 years old in good health.

The chain combines TRBV5-1 with TRBJ2-4; TRBD1 agrees at 7 bases. The DNA end is a closer match to TRBJ2-7, so the J assignment may be wrong. The germline V gene has CDR1 SGHRS and CDR2 YFSETQ. The CDR3 consists of 18 residues. The CDR3 protein is CASSLGPKDRVVGYEQYF. The CDR3 bases are TGCGCCAGCAGCTTGGGACCTAAAGACAGGGTTGTGGGCTACGAGCAGTACTTC.

The rearrangement joins TRBV20-1 to TRBJ2-5, with 12 positions matching TRBD1. The V gene end was trimmed by 1 base and the J gene end by 11 bases; junction bases not matched to a gene: 14. The CDR3 extends over 16 amino acids. The germline V gene encodes CDR1 DFQATT and CDR2 SNEGSKA (reference sequence). CDR3 DNA: TGCAGTGCTAGAGTTCCCCGGGACAGGGGGCTTTATGAGCAGTACTTC. Translating it yields CSARVPRDRGLYEQYF.

This clonotype was picked up a small number of times. This chain connects TRBV7-8 to TRBJ2-7, with unresolved D. There are 11 residues in the CDR3. V was pared by 5 bases and J by 6 bases, with 8 bases between. The germline gives CDR1 SGHVS, CDR2 FQNEAQ. CDR3 loop: CASSQPSEQYF. In nucleotides, the CDR3 is TGTGCCAGCAGCCAACCCTCCGAGCAGTACTTC.

The chain carries TRBV6-8 and TRBJ1-6; 9 bases are shared with TRBD1. The CDR3 is made up of 14 amino acids. V shed 6 bases and J 8 bases; nucleotides not matched to a gene: 5. Germline V gives CDR1 MNHGY, CDR2 SAAAGT. CDR3 nucleotides: TGTGCCAGCAGACCACAGGGGGCTGATTCACCCCTCCACTTT. It translates to CASRPQGADSPLHF.

V and J are TRBV13 and TRBJ2-1; 7 bases agree with TRBD1. Germline V gives CDR1 PRHDT, CDR2 FYEKMQ (reference sequence). The CDR3 is made up of 16 amino acids. The J segment lost 4 bases and the V segment lost 0 bases, leaving 6 bases of the junction unmatched. The CDR3 DNA sequence: TGTGCCAGCAGCTTAGGCCCCGGGACAGTTTACAATGAGCAGTTCTTC. Protein: CASSLGPGTVYNEQFF. Together with reference TRBV13 and TRBJ2-1, the CDR3 gives the full variable domain: AAGVIQSPRHLIKEKRETATLKCYPIPRHDTVYWYQQGPGQDPQFLISFYEKMQSDKGSIPDRFSAQQFSDYHSELNMSSLELGDSALYFCASSLGPGTVYNEQFFGPGTRLTVL.

Written as DNA, the CDR3 is TGTGCCAGCAGCTTAGCGCGGACAGGGGAGAATGGCTACACCTTC. Encoded protein: CASSLARTGENGYTF. The chain combines TRBV7-2 with TRBJ1-2; TRBD1 aligns across 9 bases. In germline, CDR1 is SGHTA, CDR2 FQGNSA. The CDR3 contains 15 residues. The V gene end was trimmed by 0 bases and the J gene end by 6 bases; junction bases not matched to a gene: 5.

This clonotype was counted between two and nine times. V and J are TRBV7-2 and TRBJ2-5, with D perhaps matching TRBD1 (5 bases). Germline V gene data show CDR1 as SGHTA and CDR2 as FQGNSA. CDR3 length equals 16 residues. V was cut by 0 bases and J by 11 bases, with 22 bases left in between. The chain's CDR3 is CASSLAGFNLNNRQYF. In DNA, the CDR3 is TGTGCCAGCAGCTTAGCCGGGTTCAATCTCAATAACAGGCAGTACTTC.

The J gene is TRBJ2-7, the V gene TRBV20-1; TRBD1 agrees at 8 bases. Losses at the gene ends were 3 bases for V and 9 bases for J; bases not matched to a gene: 7. Germline values: CDR1 DFQATT, CDR2 SNEGSKA (reference sequence). The CDR3 has 12 residues. The CDR3 region has the DNA TGCAGTGCTAGCCTAGGACAGGGAGGGCAGTACTTC. This gives the protein CSASLGQGGQYF.

V and J are TRBV28 and TRBJ1-2, with unresolved D. V dropped 2 bases and J dropped 7 bases, with 8 bases sitting between them. The length of the CDR3 is 12 residues. CDR1 and CDR2 from the germline V gene are MDHEN and SYDVKM. DNA of the CDR3: TGTGCCAGCAGTTTACTGACTACTGGCTACACCTTC. Residues: CASSLLTTGYTF.

The sample holds a few counts of this clonotype. This chain connects TRBV7-9 to TRBJ2-5; 8 nucleotides match TRBD1. The length of the CDR3 is 14 residues. Germline loops: CDR1 SEHNR, CDR2 FQNEAQ (reference sequence). V lost 1 base to trimming and J lost 6 bases; unmatched junction nucleotides: 4. In nucleotides, the CDR3 is TGTGCCAGCAGCTTAGGGGACAGGTCGAAGACCCAGTACTTC. This gives the protein CASSLGDRSKTQYF.

The chain links TRBV5-1 to TRBJ2-4, with a weak D call TRBD1 (6 bases). The J call may be wrong; the DNA end is better matched by TRBJ2-7. The CDR3 is made up of 15 amino acids. Germline V CDR1 and CDR2: SGHRS, YFSETQ. Written as DNA, the CDR3 is TGCGCCAGCAGCCCGGGACATATTGGGTCCTACGAGCAGTACTTC. Its translation is CASSPGHIGSYEQYF.

This clonotype has a handful of counts. The rearrangement links TRBV2 to TRBJ2-1, with D perhaps assigned TRBD1 or TRBD2 (5 bases each). CDR3 size: 16 residues. With 3 bases removed from V and 8 bases from J, the gap between germline ends came to 20 bases. Germline CDR1 is SNHLY and CDR2 is FYNNEI. CDR3 coding DNA: TGTGCCAGCAGTGAGACCCGTGGGGGTATAAGGGATGAGCAGTTCTTC. As protein: CASSETRGGIRDEQFF.

The chain recombines TRBV6-5 with TRBJ2-7; 7 nucleotides match TRBD1. TRBJ2-5 explains the end of the DNA better; the J call may be wrong. The CDR3 is made up of 13 amino acids. The V gene's germline CDR1 is MNHEY and CDR2 SVGAGI. The CDR3 reads CASSRQGSKTQYF. Written as DNA, the CDR3 is TGTGCCAGCAGCAGACAGGGTTCCAAGACCCAGTACTTC.

The gene calls are TRBV7-2 and TRBJ2-3; 14 bases fit TRBD2. CDR3 size: 15 residues. The V gene's germline CDR1 is SGHTA and CDR2 FQGNSA. Trimming removed 5 bases from V and 6 bases from J; junction bases left unmatched: 4. Here the CDR3 reads CASSTGLAGVDTQYF. CDR3 DNA: TGTGCCAGCAGCACGGGACTAGCGGGGGTTGATACGCAGTATTTT.

The chain is built from TRBV4-3 and TRBJ1-2; D remains unclear. The germline V and J ends were trimmed by 4 bases and 1 base, with 13 bases remaining between them. Germline values: CDR1 LGHNA, CDR2 YSLEER. CDR3 length: 15 amino acids. The CDR3 region is CASSLNPQNNYGYTF. The CDR3 nucleotides read TGCGCCAGCAGCCTTAACCCGCAGAATAACTATGGCTACACCTTC.

This clonotype has more than one count but fewer than ten. The chain employs TRBV7-6 and TRBJ2-7; 11 bases match TRBD1. Looked up from germline, CDR1 is SGHVS and CDR2 is FNYEAQ. The CDR3 extends over 16 amino acids. J was trimmed by 4 bases and V by 0 bases; bases with no gene match: 5. For the CDR3, the DNA is TGTGCCAGCAGCTTAGCCCCCGGGACAGGGGGATACGAGCAGTACTTC. Translating it yields CASSLAPGTGGYEQYF.

The genes are TRBV3-1 and TRBJ2-5, with 9 bases that match TRBD2. The J segment lost 5 bases and the V segment lost 0 bases, leaving 10 bases of the junction unmatched. Germline V gives CDR1 LGHDT, CDR2 YNNKEL (reference sequence). The CDR3 is 17 amino acids. As DNA, the CDR3 is TGTGCCAGCAGCCAAGATTGGGGCGGGGGGGCGTTCGAGACCCAGTACTTC. Amino acids: CASSQDWGGGAFETQYF.

This clonotype was counted only a few times. V and J are TRBV21-1 and TRBJ2-5; TRBD1 reflects the table's D call only, with no check against the DNA. TRBV21-1 is marked as a pseudogene. There are 15 residues in the CDR3. CDR3 coding DNA: TGTGCCAGCAGCAAAGAGTCGGGGGCTGGTGAGACCCAGTACTTC. It encodes CASSKESGAGETQYF.

The chain couples TRBV5-1 to TRBJ2-6; weak D call: TRBD1 (6 bases). CDR3 length equals 16 residues. V lost 9 bases and J lost 0, with 16 bases in between. CDR1 SGHRS and CDR2 YFSETQ come from the germline V gene. The CDR3 loop is CATTGKVGSGANVLTF. The CDR3 bases are TGCGCCACCACAGGGAAGGTGGGCTCTGGGGCCAACGTCCTGACTTTC.

The J gene is TRBJ2-3, the V gene TRBV20-1; D is unresolved. V was cut by 6 bases and J by 2 bases, with 15 bases left in between. CDR1 is DFQATT, CDR2 SNEGSKA, per germline (reference sequence). This CDR3 region has 14 residues. CDR3 amino acids: CSARTGRITDTQYF. The CDR3 nucleotides read TGCAGTGCCCGGACGGGCAGGATCACAGATACGCAGTATTTT.

V gene TRBV7-9 combines with J gene TRBJ2-1; no clear D gene. Trimming removed 2 bases from V and 8 bases from J, with 7 bases in between. This CDR3 comprises 12 residues. Per germline, CDR1 SEHNR and CDR2 FQNEAQ (reference sequence). As DNA, the CDR3 is TGTGCCAGCAGCTTACGAGCAGATGAGCAGTTCTTC. Encoded protein: CASSLRADEQFF.

This rearrangement joins TRBV4-1 to TRBJ2-1, with 9 nucleotides matching TRBD2. The CDR3 loop spans 15 amino acids. Trimming took 4 bases from V and 6 from J; bases not matched to a gene: 7. Germline loops: CDR1 MGHRA, CDR2 YSYEKL. Here the CDR3 reads CASSLPAGGSNEQFF. The CDR3 bases are TGCGCCAGCAGCCTCCCAGCGGGGGGAAGCAATGAGCAGTTCTTC.

The V gene is TRBV7-9, the J gene TRBJ1-2; the D gene is possibly TRBD1 (5 bases). The germline V gene encodes CDR1 SEHNR and CDR2 FQNEAQ (reference sequence). There are 15 residues in the CDR3. V was clipped by 4 bases and J by 4 bases, with 16 bases between them. The CDR3 DNA reads as TGTGCCAGCAGCTGGGACGGCATAGGAGGCTATGGCTACACCTTC. Translating gives CASSWDGIGGYGYTF. Based on the CDR3 plus reference TRBV7-9 and TRBJ1-2, the full variable domain is DTGVSQNPRHKITKRGQNVTFRCDPISEHNRLYWYRQTLGQGPEFLTYFQNEAQLEKSRLLSDRFSAERPKGSFSTLEIQRTEQGDSAMYLCASSWDGIGGYGYTFGSGTRLTVV.

This clonotype came up a few times. The chain is built from TRBV10-3 and TRBJ2-1; D unresolved. Trimming stripped 5 bases from V and 0 bases from J, with 5 bases between. CDR3 size: 13 residues. Germline V gives CDR1 ENHRY, CDR2 SYGVKD. As DNA, the CDR3 is TGTGCCATCAGTTCGAGCTCCTACAATGAGCAGTTCTTC. Amino acids: CAISSSSYNEQFF.

This clonotype occurred a few times. One junction end disagrees with the germline gene, perhaps due to a read error. The chain has TRBV15 and TRBJ2-1; D is perhaps TRBD1 (7 bases). Germline V gene sequence: CDR1 LNHNV, CDR2 YYDKDF (reference sequence). The CDR3 length is 17 residues. CDR3 nucleotide sequence: TGTGCCACCAGCAGTCTCTCAGGGGGGCACTCCTACAACGAGCAGTTCTTC. As protein: CATSSLSGGHSYNEQFF.

The rearrangement joins TRBV15 to TRBJ2-1; 8 positions agree with TRBD2. Germline trimming cut 8 bases from V and 0 bases from J; bases unmatched to any gene: 12. This CDR3 has 17 amino acids. Per the germline V gene, CDR1 is LNHNV and CDR2 is YYDKDF (reference sequence). CDR3 sequence reads: CATRGEVAGRSYNEQFF. CDR3 coding DNA: TGTGCCACCCGAGGTGAGGTAGCGGGGCGCTCCTACAATGAGCAGTTCTTC.

This clonotype was seen once. This chain links TRBV29-1 with TRBJ1-4; TRBD1 matches at 7 bases. The CDR3 runs to 12 residues. The trim removed 7 bases at V and 8 bases at J, leaving 7 bases unmatched. Per germline, CDR1 SQVTM and CDR2 ANQGSEA. CDR3 DNA sequence: TGCAGCGCCGGACAGGTCGGGGAAAAACTGTTTTTT. It specifies CSAGQVGEKLFF.